Listed below are T cell receptor beta chains from one sample, sequenced in a study of cytomegalovirus exposure and HLA in healthy donors. Generated by immunoSEQ multiplex PCR, the TCRdb table keeps only in-frame clones and is missing some. The table has about 160,000 clones, 80% to 85% seen once. Sequencing was done on a sample of PBMCs. These receptors came from a man aged 18 to 30 in good health and CMV-seronegative. Each CDR3 is given with its conserved first and last residue. The order of the fields is clone size, V gene, J gene, D gene, CDR3 DNA, CDR3 protein. The D gene is left open where the match is weak. Clone sizes are given selectively: once, few, many, or a class where the clone is expanded.

NA,TRBV10-3,TRBJ2-2,NA,TGTGCCATCGGCCACAGCACCGGGGAGCTGTTTTTT,CAIGHSTGELFF
NA,TRBV5-1,TRBJ1-4,NA,TGCGCCAGCAGTCGGGAGGGGAGTGAAAAACTGTTTTTT,CASSREGSEKLFF
NA,TRBV28,TRBJ2-1,NA,TGTGCCAGCAGCTCAGGGGTCCCCTCCTACAATGAGCAGTTCTTC,CASSSGVPSYNEQFF
once,TRBV6-1,TRBJ2-7,TRBD1,TGTGCCAGCAGCCCAGGGGGCCTGTACGAGCAGTACTTC,CASSPGGLYEQYF
NA,TRBV19,TRBJ1-1,TRBD1,TGTGCCAGTAGTATGGGGACAGGGAAGGTAGCTTTCTTT,CASSMGTGKVAFF
NA,TRBV7-8,TRBJ2-4,TRBD1,TGTGCCAGCAGCCCCCGACAGGGGGTGGTCAAAAACATTCAGTACTTC,CASSPRQGVVKNIQYF
NA,TRBV27,TRBJ2-1,NA,TGTGCCAGCAGCCCAGATGGCAATGAGCAGTTCTTC,CASSPDGNEQFF
NA,TRBV4-1,TRBJ2-5,TRBD2,TGCGCCAGCAGCCAGGGAGGACTAGCGGGAGGGCGGTACCAAGAGACCCAGTACTTC,CASSQGGLAGGRYQETQYF
NA,TRBV9,TRBJ1-1,TRBD1,TGTGCCAGCAGCGTAGCTACGAGGGGTTGGCAGGGGGCTGAAGCTTTCTTT,CASSVATRGWQGAEAFF
NA,TRBV7-8,TRBJ1-5,NA,TGTGTCAGCAGCTTCGGACAGAGCAATCAGCCCCAGCATTTT,CVSSFGQSNQPQHF
NA,TRBV7-6,TRBJ2-5,TRBD2,TGTGCCAGCAGCAACCCTAGCGGGGGACTTCAAGAGACCCAGTACTTC,CASSNPSGGLQETQYF
NA,TRBV2,TRBJ1-5,NA,TGTGCCAGCAGTGCAGGGATCAATCAGCCCCAGCATTTT,CASSAGINQPQHF
NA,TRBV7-9,TRBJ1-1,NA,TGTGCCAGCAGCTCTCTCTTGAACACTGAAGCTTTCTTT,CASSSLLNTEAFF
NA,TRBV7-9,TRBJ2-1,TRBD2,TGTGCCAGCACCCGAGGGAGCGGGAGCTCCTACAATGAGCAGTTCTTC,CASTRGSGSSYNEQFF
NA,TRBV6-4,TRBJ2-3,TRBD2,TGTGCCAGCAGTGAGGAGTGGACTAGCGAAGATACGCAGTATTTT,CASSEEWTSEDTQYF
once,TRBV13,TRBJ2-3,TRBD2,TGTGCCAGCAGCCCCGGGGTAGCGGGGAGCACAGATACGCAGTATTTT,CASSPGVAGSTDTQYF
NA,TRBV9,TRBJ1-4,TRBD1,TGTGCCAGCAGCTCCCGCTCGGGACAGCCGCCCTTCGGGGAAAAACTGTTTTTT,CASSSRSGQPPFGEKLFF
NA,TRBV5-6,TRBJ2-3,TRBD2,TGTGCCAGCAGCTTCGGGGGGTGGAGGGGCACAGATACGCAGTATTTT,CASSFGGWRGTDTQYF
NA,TRBV7-9,TRBJ2-1,TRBD1,TGTGCCAGCAGCTTAGCGACAGGGATCTACGAGCAGTTCTTC,CASSLATGIYEQFF
NA,TRBV19,TRBJ2-5,NA,TGTGCCAGTAGTATGAGGTCAGGGGCCGAGACCCAGTACTTC,CASSMRSGAETQYF
NA,TRBV19,TRBJ2-3,TRBD2,TGTGCCAGTAGTACTGCTCTTCTAGCGGGGGTAGCGACAGATACGCAGTATTTT,CASSTALLAGVATDTQYF
NA,TRBV5-4,TRBJ2-1,TRBD2,TGTGCCAGCAGCTCCGGGACTAGCGGGAGAGACTACAATGAGCAGTTCTTC,CASSSGTSGRDYNEQFF
NA,TRBV29-1,TRBJ2-5,TRBD1,TGCAGCGTTGAGGGACAGGGGGCCATCGGAGAGACCCAGTACTTC,CSVEGQGAIGETQYF
NA,TRBV28,TRBJ2-1,NA,TGTGCCAGCAGCCTGGACTTTTTATCCTACAATGAGCAGTTCTTC,CASSLDFLSYNEQFF
NA,TRBV28,TRBJ2-5,TRBD1,TGTGCCAGCAGGGGACAGGGAGAGACCCAGTACTTC,CASRGQGETQYF
NA,TRBV5-1,TRBJ1-1,NA,TGCGCCAGCAGCCAAGGACTGGGGAACACTGAAGCTTTCTTT,CASSQGLGNTEAFF
few,TRBV5-1,TRBJ2-5,NA,TGCGCCAGCAGCTTGGCTGTACAAGAGACCCAGTACTTC,CASSLAVQETQYF
NA,TRBV19,TRBJ2-5,NA,TGTGCCAGTAGTATAGGAGCGGGCCTCCAAGAGACCCAGTACTTC,CASSIGAGLQETQYF
NA,TRBV7-2,TRBJ1-6,NA,TGTGCCAGCAGCTTAGGGCAGGGTTGGTCACCCCTCCACTTT,CASSLGQGWSPLHF
NA,TRBV18,TRBJ1-1,NA,TGTGCCAGCTCACCCAGCAGAGGGCCCACCTGGAACACTGAAGCTTTCTTT,CASSPSRGPTWNTEAFF
NA,TRBV10-3,TRBJ1-5,NA,TGTGCCATCAGTGACGACGGGGGGAATCAGCCCCAGCATTTT,CAISDDGGNQPQHF
few,TRBV27,TRBJ2-1,NA,TGTGCCAGCAGAGTTCCCACTTTCCTCGACAGGAGATACAATGAGCAGTTCTTC,CASRVPTFLDRRYNEQFF
once,TRBV7-9,TRBJ2-2,NA,TGTTCCACCCCGACAGCGAACACCGGGGAGCTGTTTTTT,CSTPTANTGELFF
NA,TRBV7-9,TRBJ2-7,NA,TGTGCCAGCAGCCCCCGGTCTCCCGGCGGGCAGTACTTC,CASSPRSPGGQYF